This entry is about one TCR beta chain. TCRdb's table, derived via immunoSEQ multiplex PCR, lists solely in-frame clones and lacks some. The data hold about 400,000 clones, with roughly 85% observed a single time. The data are from a study of Ad26.COV2.S vaccination and SARS-CoV-2 variants. Treatment here: roughly 20 received Ad26.COV2.S at low or high dose, single or two shots; about 5 received placebo; per-sample allocation not given. Sampling was performed 63 days after the first vaccine or placebo injection. V lost 1 base to trimming and J lost 1 base, with 14 bases between them. The germline V gene has CDR1 SGHAT and CDR2 FQNNGV. The CDR3 sequence is 16 residues long.

The material was peripheral blood, obtained in a trial of Ad26.COV2.S vaccine versus placebo. This TCR was sampled from a person between 18 and 65 years old who received the Ad26.COV2.S COVID-19 vaccine or a placebo. V is TRBV11-2 and J is TRBJ2-7; perhaps TRBD2 as D (5 bases). The CDR3 protein is CASSLVGRARSYEQYF. As DNA, the CDR3 is TGTGCCAGCAGCTTAGTTGGGCGGGCCAGATCCTACGAGCAGTACTTC.